Each of the 27 T cell receptor beta chains below was sequenced from the same sample in a study of cytomegalovirus exposure and HLA in healthy donors. PCR amplification relied on 60 Vbeta primers (plus 13 Jbeta primers). Profiled with immunoSEQ multiplex PCR; TCRdb holds only in-frame clones, not every one. This table holds 90,000 to 100,000 clones, around 10% found once. The material sequenced was PBMCs. The receptors derive from a man between 50 and 59 years old in good health and CMV-seropositive.

A few counts support this clone. The chain combines TRBV6-1 with TRBJ1-3, with D perhaps matching TRBD1 (6 bases). The CDR3 is made up of 14 amino acids. Per the germline V gene, CDR1 is MNHNS and CDR2 is SASEGT. V shed 3 bases and J shed 4 bases, with 10 bases lying between them. The CDR3 region is CASSEGAKGNTIYF. In DNA form, the CDR3 reads TGTGCCAGCAGTGAGGGGGCAAAAGGAAACACCATATATTTT.

This clone was found a few times. This chain uses TRBV7-2 with TRBJ2-7; the match to TRBD2 covers 7 bases. The J segment lost 3 bases and the V segment lost 5 bases, leaving 10 bases of the junction unmatched. The CDR3 is 15 amino acids. Per the germline V gene, CDR1 is SGHTA and CDR2 is FQGNSA. The CDR3 loop is CASSESGASGYEQYF. The CDR3 DNA reads as TGTGCCAGCAGCGAATCGGGAGCTAGCGGCTACGAGCAGTACTTC.

In nucleotides, the CDR3 is TGTGCCAGCACCCTATGGGGGGGGACGGACGAGCAGTACTTC. It encodes CASTLWGGTDEQYF. The chain uses TRBV6-5 and TRBJ2-7; 7 bases agree with TRBD2. The J segment lost 5 bases and the V segment lost 7 bases, leaving 11 bases of the junction unmatched. Germline V gives CDR1 MNHEY, CDR2 SVGAGI. The CDR3 covers 14 residues.

This clone was picked up a small number of times. The chain recombines TRBV28 with TRBJ2-1, with TRBD1 matching 10 bases. Unmatched junction bases numbered 2, after V lost 5 bases and J lost 7 bases. The CDR3 is 13 amino acids. Germline assignment: CDR1 MDHEN and CDR2 SYDVKM. The CDR3 DNA is TGTGCCAGCAGTACGGGACAGGGGAATGAGCAGTTCTTC. Protein product: CASSTGQGNEQFF.

This clone was counted only a few times. This chain links TRBV5-4 with TRBJ2-1; TRBD1 aligns across 7 bases. Germline CDR1 and CDR2: SGHNT and YYREEE (reference sequence). V was clipped by 0 bases and J by 5 bases; unmatched bases: 5. This CDR3 region has 15 residues. The CDR3 sequence is CASSLAPTGHNEQFF. The CDR3 DNA is TGTGCCAGCAGCTTGGCCCCGACAGGGCACAATGAGCAGTTCTTC.

CDR3 DNA sequence: TGTGCCAGCAGAGCTAGCGGCGCCGGGGAGCTGTTTTTT. Residues: CASRASGAGELFF. The gene calls are TRBV2 and TRBJ2-2; 7 positions agree with TRBD2. The CDR3 is 13 amino acids. Per the germline V gene, CDR1 is SNHLY and CDR2 is FYNNEI. Losses at the gene ends were 6 bases for V and 6 bases for J; bases not matched to a gene: 4.

For this clone: Its ends do not fully match the called genes, so a read error is possible. This chain joins TRBV7-2 and TRBJ2-7, with TRBD2 matching over 12 bases. CDR1 and CDR2 (germline): SGHTA, FQGNSA. This CDR3 region has 17 residues. CDR3 coding DNA: TGTGTCAGCAGCCCTGGGACTAGCGGGCCGAGCTCCTACGAGCAGTACTTC. It encodes CVSSPGTSGPSSYEQYF. The full variable domain, its missing parts supplied by reference TRBV7-2 and TRBJ2-7, is GAGVSQSPSNKVTEKGKDVELRCDPISGHTALYWYRQSLGQGLEFLIYFQGNSAPDKSGLPSDRFSAERTGGSVSTLTIQRTQQEDSAVYLCVSSPGTSGPSSYEQYFGPGTRLTVT.

The V call is TRBV5-4, the J call TRBJ2-3; a possible D gene is TRBD2 (6 bases). The V and J ends lost 1 base and 4 bases respectively, with 10 bases between them. Germline lookup yields CDR1 SGHNT and CDR2 YYREEE (reference sequence). This CDR3 is built from 14 residues. The CDR3 DNA reads as TGTGCCAGCAGCTTGACGGGAGCATCAGATACGCAGTATTTT. This sequence encodes CASSLTGASDTQYF.

This clone was detected a few times. V gene TRBV30 combines with J gene TRBJ1-2, with 7 bases matching TRBD1. This CDR3 has 13 residues. Germline CDR1 is GTSNPN and CDR2 is SVGIG (reference sequence). V trimming: 0 bases; J trimming: 6 bases; junction bases outside the gene matches: 4. The CDR3 region is CAWSVLRGHGYTF. The CDR3 DNA reads TGTGCCTGGAGTGTACTAAGGGGGCATGGCTACACCTTC.

The chain combines TRBV9 with TRBJ1-2; 7 bases are shared with TRBD1. The germline gives CDR1 SGDLS, CDR2 YYNGEE. The CDR3 covers 15 residues. V lost 3 bases, J lost 7 bases, and 12 bases stayed unmatched. The CDR3 reads CASSGGDFGQAGYTF. The CDR3 DNA follows: TGTGCCAGCAGCGGAGGCGATTTTGGACAGGCTGGCTACACCTTC.

In its sample, this clone was seen a few times. The CDR3 DNA reads as TGTGCCAGTAATACCACAGGGGATCAGCCCCAGCATTTT. The encoded protein is CASNTTGDQPQHF. V and J are TRBV19 and TRBJ1-5; 7 bases align to TRBD1. Per germline, CDR1 LNHDA and CDR2 SQIVND (reference sequence). The CDR3 loop spans 13 amino acids. V lost 7 bases and J lost 5; bases outside the gene matches: 5.

In DNA, the CDR3 is TGTGCCAGCAGTGAACTGGGCACGGGGGTTGGGGGCTACACCTTC. Its protein product is CASSELGTGVGGYTF. The rearrangement links TRBV6-1 to TRBJ1-2; D possibly corresponds to TRBD1 (5 bases). The V gene lost 2 bases and the J gene lost 8 bases, with 18 bases spanning the gap. The CDR3 is 15 residues long. The germline CDR1 and CDR2 sequences are MNHNS and SASEGT.

This clone was counted a few times. The chain recombines TRBV4-1 with TRBJ2-7; no clear D gene. CDR1 and CDR2 (germline): MGHRA, YSYEKL. This CDR3 contains 16 residues. Between the trimmed V and J ends, which lost 4 bases and 3 bases, there was a span of 19 bases. The CDR3 sequence: CASSPARGLVNYEQYF. CDR3 in DNA: TGCGCCAGCAGCCCGGCGAGAGGCCTTGTGAACTACGAGCAGTACTTC.

This clone was seen more than once but under ten times. The chain joins TRBV4-3 to TRBJ2-5; 7 bases agree with TRBD1. Germline V lookup: CDR1 LGHNA, CDR2 YSLEER. After removal of 1 base from V and 5 bases from J, the junction contained 7 bases not matched to a gene. The CDR3 is made up of 15 amino acids. CDR3 loop: CASSQGARGSETQYF. CDR3 bases: TGCGCCAGCAGCCAAGGGGCCAGGGGGTCTGAGACCCAGTACTTC.

The gene calls are TRBV2 and TRBJ2-2, with D tentatively TRBD2 (5 bases). V gave up 2 bases and J gave up 6 bases, with 7 bases separating them. Germline CDR1 reads SNHLY; CDR2 reads FYNNEI. The CDR3 length is 13 residues. The CDR3, as DNA: TGTGCCAGCAGTGAAATCGGGGCCGGGGAGCTGTTTTTT. It is translated as CASSEIGAGELFF. The variable domain in full, completed from reference TRBV2 and TRBJ2-2, reads EPEVTQTPSHQVTQMGQEVILRCVPISNHLYFYWYRQILGQKVEFLVSFYNNEISEKSEIFDDQFSVERPDGSNFTLKIRSTKLEDSAMYFCASSEIGAGELFFGEGSRLTVL.

The table lists this clone with a few counts. The gene calls are TRBV11-2 and TRBJ1-4, with a tentative D call TRBD1 (6 bases). The CDR3 consists of 16 residues. CDR1 and CDR2 from the germline V gene are SGHAT and FQNNGV. V was cut by 1 base and J by 0 bases, with 9 bases left in between. In DNA form, the CDR3 reads TGTGCCAGCAGCTTAGGGACAGTTGCAACTAATGAAAAACTGTTTTTT. It is translated as CASSLGTVATNEKLFF.

This clone ranks as medium-sized. The genes are TRBV6-5 and TRBJ1-1; D gene uncertain. Germline V gives CDR1 MNHEY, CDR2 SVGAGI. CDR3 size: 11 residues. Trimming removed 7 bases at V and 10 bases at J, with 13 bases between. The CDR3 protein is CASTGPGGAFF. CDR3 sequence (DNA): TGTGCCAGCACCGGCCCGGGTGGAGCTTTCTTT.

The V call is TRBV6-6, the J call TRBJ2-4, with 7 bases lining up with TRBD1. The ends lost 9 bases at V and 8 bases at J; junction bases unmatched: 13. The CDR3 is 14 residues long. Germline loops: CDR1 MNHNY, CDR2 SVGAGI (reference sequence). As DNA, the CDR3 is TGTGCCAGTACGTCTTTGGACAGGACTGACATTCAGTACTTC. Translation gives CASTSLDRTDIQYF.

The CDR3 DNA is TGTGCCAGCAGTGAGGGCAGGAACACTGAAGCTTTCTTT. Translation: CASSEGRNTEAFF. The rearrangement uses TRBV6-4 and TRBJ1-1; D is undetermined. Germline loops: CDR1 MRHNA, CDR2 SNTAGT. The CDR3 consists of 13 residues. The V and J ends lost 3 bases and 1 base respectively, with 6 bases between them.

This chain joins TRBV30 and TRBJ2-3; 10 positions agree with TRBD2. Germline assignment: CDR1 GTSNPN and CDR2 SVGIG (reference sequence). Trimming cost V 3 bases and J 4 bases; bases outside gene matches: 7. This CDR3 is 15 amino acids long. Here the CDR3 DNA reads TGTGCCTGGAGAGCAGTAGCGGGAGGTGCAGATACGCAGTATTTT. This codes for CAWRAVAGGADTQYF.

This clone turned up a few times. This chain connects TRBV4-1 to TRBJ2-7; TRBD1 matches 11 bases. The CDR3 is 16 residues long. The trim removed 3 bases at V and 1 base at J, leaving 5 bases unmatched. Germline loops: CDR1 MGHRA, CDR2 YSYEKL. CDR3 in amino acids: CASSHAGTGGSYEQYF. For the CDR3, the DNA is TGCGCCAGCAGCCACGCTGGGACAGGGGGATCCTACGAGCAGTACTTC.

A few counts support this clone. This chain links TRBV19 with TRBJ1-4, with unresolved D. The CDR3 contains 13 residues. The germline V and J ends were trimmed by 5 bases and 8 bases, with 12 bases remaining between them. Germline CDR1 and CDR2: LNHDA and SQIVND (reference sequence). The CDR3: CASSRRGGEKLFF. The CDR3 DNA is TGTGCCAGTAGTCGGCGGGGAGGAGAAAAACTGTTTTTT.

The chain has TRBV28 and TRBJ2-4; D call uncertain. V dropped 1 base and J dropped 0 bases, with 10 bases sitting between them. CDR1 MDHEN and CDR2 SYDVKM come from the germline V gene. This CDR3 is 16 amino acids long. Here the CDR3 reads CASSLSSVVAKNIQYF. DNA for the CDR3: TGTGCCAGCAGTTTATCATCGGTCGTAGCCAAAAACATTCAGTACTTC.

In its sample, this clone was seen a few times. CDR3 amino acids: CASSEYRANTEAFF. The CDR3 region has the DNA TGTGCCAGCAGTGAATACAGGGCTAACACTGAAGCTTTCTTT. The chain combines TRBV25-1 with TRBJ1-1, with D tentatively TRBD1 (5 bases). The germline V and J ends were trimmed by 0 bases and 2 bases, with 7 bases remaining between them. This CDR3 has 14 amino acids. The germline CDR1 and CDR2 sequences are MGHDK and SYGVNS. Full variable domain (remainder filled in from reference TRBV25-1 and TRBJ1-1): EADIYQTPRYLVIGTGKKITLECSQTMGHDKMYWYQQDPGMELHLIHYSYGVNSTEKGDLSSESTVSRIRTEHFPLTLESARPSHTSQYLCASSEYRANTEAFFGQGTRLTVV.

The J gene is TRBJ2-5, the V gene TRBV7-2; D may be TRBD2 (6 bases). The V end lost 3 bases, the J end lost 1 base, and 15 bases lay between the germline ends. Looked up from germline, CDR1 is SGHTA and CDR2 is FQGNSA. The CDR3 sequence is 16 residues long. CDR3 region: CASSLGPAGSQETQYF. The DNA for the CDR3 is TGTGCCAGCAGCTTGGGCCCCGCGGGGAGCCAAGAGACCCAGTACTTC.

In its sample, this clone was seen a few times. The CDR3 DNA reads TGTGCCAGCTCCGAGGAGGGGGCATCGAATCAGCCCCAGCATTTT. Protein product: CASSEEGASNQPQHF. This chain uses TRBV2 with TRBJ1-5, with 7 bases identical to TRBD1. In germline, CDR1 is SNHLY, CDR2 FYNNEI. V lost 8 bases and J lost 4; bases outside the gene matches: 11. This CDR3 has 15 residues.

This clone was counted only a few times. This sequence joins TRBV21-1 and TRBJ2-2; the table's D call of TRBD2 was not tested on the DNA. TRBV21-1 is designated a pseudogene. The CDR3 runs to 16 residues. This chain's CDR3 is CASSKEPSGRTGELFF. The CDR3, as DNA: TGTGCCAGCAGCAAAGAACCTAGCGGGAGAACCGGGGAGCTGTTTTTT.